This T cell receptor beta chain derives from a study of cytotoxic CD8 clonotypes in ibrutinib-treated CLL. Study as a whole: Partial responders around 25, complete 2; around twelve progressed and 14 stayed in remission by median about 6 years. The study recorded mean values of almost 260,000 productive templates and 94,082 productive rearrangements per sample. Study conclusions and caveats: Measured clonality at baseline was greater than in age-matched healthy donors and tracked with circulating CD8+ T-cell counts.

Clones were sequenced by immunoSEQ multiplex PCR, and TCRdb holds only the in-frame ones, with some missing. The table lists about 200,000 clones, around 75% of them singletons. A note on this clone: Its antigen is still unknown.

Sequencing used PBMCs, obtained after 12 months of ibrutinib treatment. The sequence derives from a human donor with chronic lymphocytic leukemia.

CDR3 in DNA: TGTGCCAGCAGTCCGGGACAGGGACTAGCCAAAAACATTCAGTACTTC. Translating it yields CASSPGQGLAKNIQYF. This chain uses TRBV6-4 with TRBJ2-4; the match to TRBD1 covers 9 bases. The ends lost 5 bases at V and 0 bases at J; junction bases unmatched: 5. The CDR3 totals 16 residues. From germline, CDR1 is MRHNA and CDR2 SNTAGT.